The 19 T cell receptor delta chains reported below all come from one sample, sequenced in a study of gamma delta lymphoproliferative disorders and STAT genes. PBMCs from patients and controls supplied the genomic DNA for sequencing. TCRdb processed the multiplex PCR reads again with the CATT caller. The table lists around 3,600 delta-chain clones, 1.1% of them singletons. The specimen was blood. These TCRs come from a human donor in good health.

This clone was detected only a few times. The amino acid sequence in TCRdb belongs to a much larger clone and departs from this DNA's translation at residue 12, likely a sequencing read error; the sequence shown is translated from the DNA. This sequence joins TRDV3 and TRDJ1; D might be TRDD3 (5 bases). The CDR3 loop spans 16 amino acids. Germline V gene data show CDR1 as TVYSNPD and CDR2 as GDNSRS (reference sequence). CDR3 sequence: CASGLGLGGYTNKLIF. The CDR3 nucleotides are TGTGCCTCCGGCTTAGGATTAGGGGGGTACACCAATAAACTCATCTTT.

This clone is large (0.1 to 1%). This sample includes further DNA sequences coding for the same CDR3. This rearrangement joins TRDV2 to TRDJ1, with D possibly being TRDD3 (5 bases). The CDR3 loop spans 17 amino acids. In germline, CDR1 is GEAIGNYY, CDR2 EKD. V was trimmed by 0 bases and J by 4 bases, leaving 20 bases between them. In DNA, the CDR3 is TGTGCCTGTGACACCGTAGAAGCCCAAGGGGGTCACGATAAACTCATCTTT. Translating gives CACDTVEAQGGHDKLIF.

This clone was detected a few times. Given a far larger clone just one base away, this is likely a sequencing read error. Other DNA sequences in this specimen translate into the identical CDR3. This chain joins TRDV2 and TRDJ3, with D perhaps matching TRDD3 (5 bases). The CDR3 has 23 amino acids. Per the germline V gene, CDR1 is GEAIGNYY and CDR2 is EKD. The CDR3 DNA follows: TGTGCCTGTGACACCGTGTTGGGAGTTACTGGTGGAACAAACTCCTGGGACACCCGACAGATGTTTTTT. Translating gives CACDTVLGVTGGTNSWDTRQMFF.

Points on this clone: A far more abundant clone sits one base away, making this likely a read error. This sample includes further DNA sequences coding for the same CDR3. The V gene is TRDV2, the J gene TRDJ3; TRDD3 matches at 12 bases. Germline CDR1 is GEAIGNYY and CDR2 is EKD. V shed 3 bases, J shed 2 bases, and the junction held 13 bases outside the gene matches. This CDR3 contains 21 residues. As DNA, the CDR3 is TGTGCCTGTGACTTGGTCGAACTGGGGGATACTACGGCCTGGGACACCCGACAGATGTTTTTC. This translates into CACDLVELGDTTAWDTRQMFF.

A remark on this clone: One base separates it from a far larger clone, so it is likely a read error. The DNA is omitted, as the CDR3 cannot be located on it reliably, and the CDR3 follows TCRdb's listing. This chain connects TRAV29/DV5 to TRDJ1; the tabulated D call, TRDD3, remains unverified against the DNA. From its first to its last residue, the CDR3 has 22 amino acids. Germline assignment: CDR1 NSMFDY and CDR2 ISSIKDK. This CDR3 is CSVLLCSKPRRGDSTYTDKLIF.

This clone was seen a handful of times. Compared with germline, one end of the junction differs, possibly owing to a read error. This chain connects TRAV29/DV5 to TRDJ2; no firm D call. The length of the CDR3 is 14 residues. Germline loops: CDR1 NSMFDY, CDR2 ISSIKDK. In DNA form, the CDR3 reads TGTGCAGCAAGCGCAGGAGGAGGAAACACACCTCTTATCTTT. Its translation is CAASAGGGNTPLIF.

As regards this clone: This DNA's translation differs at residue 8 from TCRdb's protein, which comes from a much larger clone; a read error is likely, and the protein shown is translated from the DNA. The genes are TRDV2 and TRDJ1, with 7 bases fitting TRDD3. V lost 3 bases to trimming and J lost 8 bases; unmatched junction nucleotides: 17. Germline-derived CDR1 and CDR2 are GEAIGNYY and EKD. The CDR3 loop spans 16 amino acids. The CDR3 here is CACDVVGNTDTSKLIF. In nucleotides, the CDR3 is TGTGCCTGTGACGTGGTGGGGAATACGGATACGTCAAAACTCATCTTT.

As to this clone: TCRdb has a much larger clone's protein, which differs at residue 4 from the translation of this DNA, likely because of a read error; what is shown is the protein translated from the DNA. The V and J genes are TRDV2 and TRDJ1, with TRDD3 matching over 13 bases. V trimming: 5 bases; J trimming: 1 base; junction bases outside the gene matches: 15. The germline V gene encodes CDR1 GEAIGNYY and CDR2 EKD. This CDR3 region has 19 residues. The DNA of the CDR3 is TGTGCCTGTGGCACTGTTGGAGTACTGGGGGATACGAGCACCGATAAACTCATCTTT. Translated, it gives CACGTVGVLGDTSTDKLIF.

About this clone itself: This likely stems from a read error, as it lies one base from a far larger clone. This sample includes further DNA sequences coding for the same CDR3. This sequence joins TRDV2 and TRDJ1, with D perhaps TRDD3 (5 bases). The CDR3 sequence is 16 residues long. From germline, CDR1 is GEAIGNYY and CDR2 EKD. CDR3: CACDSVEGTDTDKLIF. The CDR3 region has the DNA TGTGCCTGTGACTCCGTGGAGGGGACTGACACCGATAAGCTCATCTTT.

The table lists this clone with a few counts. The TCRdb protein comes from a much larger clone and disagrees with this DNA's translation at residue 13, likely due to a read error; the protein given here is derived from the DNA. V gene TRDV3 combines with J gene TRDJ1, with a tentative D call TRDD3 (5 bases). CDR1 TVYSNPD and CDR2 GDNSRS come from the germline V gene (reference sequence). This CDR3 is built from 16 residues. The CDR3 DNA is TGTGCCTCCGGCTTAGGATTAGGGGGGTACACCGATGAACTCATCTTT. This encodes CASGLGLGGYTDELIF.

A note on this clone: The protein given by TCRdb reflects a much larger clone and differs at residue 4 from this DNA's translation, likely from a read error; the protein shown is the DNA's translation. The chain couples TRDV2 to TRDJ1, with 9 bases matching TRDD3. Germline loops: CDR1 GEAIGNYY, CDR2 EKD. The CDR3 consists of 17 residues. V dropped 5 bases and J dropped 0; count of bases not matched to a gene: 12. The CDR3: CACGSLLGDSYTDKLIF. CDR3 coding DNA: TGTGCCTGTGGCTCCCTATTGGGGGATAGTTACACCGATAAACTCATCTTT.

Regarding this clone: The amino acid sequence in TCRdb belongs to a much larger clone and departs from this DNA's translation at residue 11, likely a sequencing read error; the sequence shown is translated from the DNA. This rearrangement joins TRDV2 to TRDJ1; TRDD3 matches 8 bases. Germline V lookup: CDR1 GEAIGNYY, CDR2 EKD. With 1 base clipped from V and 1 base from J, the junction kept 16 bases outside the gene matches. The CDR3 is 19 amino acids. The CDR3 region has the DNA TGTGCCTGTGACACTGTTGGAGTACTGGGGGGTACGAGCACCGATAAACTCATCTTT. This sequence encodes CACDTVGVLGGTSTDKLIF.

A note on this clone: One junction end does not reproduce the germline sequence, and a read error may be involved. The rearrangement uses TRDV2 and TRDJ2, with TRDD3 as a possible D gene (5 bases). The CDR3 runs 19 residues. CDR1 and CDR2 from the germline V gene are GEAIGNYY and EKD. The CDR3 nucleotides read TGTGCCTGTGGCACGGTCGGGGAGGCGAACCCGGGTTTGGCAGCACAACTCTTCTTT. Translation: CACGTVGEANPGLAAQLFF.

Turning to this clone: The protein recorded in TCRdb matches a much larger clone and deviates from this DNA's translation at residue 4, suggesting a read error; the protein here is obtained by translating the DNA. V and J are TRDV2 and TRDJ1; 9 bases fit TRDD3. This CDR3 region has 14 residues. Germline CDR1 GEAIGNYY, CDR2 EKD. The CDR3 loop reads CACGTAGIRDKLIF. Written as DNA, the CDR3 is TGTGCCTGTGGCACCGCGGGGATACGGGATAAACTCATCTTT.

With respect to this clone: A read error is the likely source, as a far larger clone sits one nucleotide away. The same CDR3 can be traced to other DNA sequences in this sample. This chain joins TRAV29/DV5 and TRDJ1; TRDD3 agrees at 12 bases. CDR3 size: 14 residues. Looked up from germline, CDR1 is NSMFDY and CDR2 is ISSIKDK. The CDR3 is CSVLHWGIPDKLIF. The CDR3 region has the DNA TGCAGTGTTCTTCACTGGGGGATACCCGATAAACTCATCTTT. Variable domain in full (rest from reference TRAV29/DV5 and TRDJ1): DQQVKQNSPSLSVQEGRISILNCDYTNSMFDYFLWYKKYPAEGPTFLISISSIKDKNEDGRFTVFLNKSAKHLSLHIVPSQPGDSAVYFCSVLHWGIPDKLIFGKGTRVTVEP.

Of note for this clone: This DNA's translation differs at residue 9 from TCRdb's protein, which comes from a much larger clone; a read error is likely, and the protein shown is translated from the DNA. J is TRDJ1 and V is TRDV2, with 8 bases identical to TRDD3. CDR1 is GEAIGNYY, CDR2 EKD, per germline. There are 18 residues in the CDR3. Trimming took 1 base from V and 1 from J; bases not matched to a gene: 13. CDR3 sequence reads: CACDTLRLRDTFTDKLIF. The CDR3 DNA sequence: TGTGCCTGTGACACACTTCGCCTGAGGGATACGTTCACCGATAAACTCATCTTT.

This clone occurred a few times. This sequence is one base from a far larger clone and is likely a read error. In the same sample, other DNA sequences code for this CDR3. The chain uses TRDV2 and TRDJ1; D ambiguous. Trimming took off 0 bases at V and 4 bases at J, with 11 bases between the two ends. This CDR3 spans 14 amino acids. Germline loops: CDR1 GEAIGNYY, CDR2 EKD. The CDR3 loop reads CACDTVGSGDKLIF. Here the CDR3 DNA reads TGTGCCTGTGACACCGTCGGATCGGGCGATAAACTCATCTTT.

This clone was counted between two and nine times. TCRdb's listed protein matches a much larger clone and diverges from this DNA's translation at residue 13, likely through a read error; the protein shown comes from the DNA. This rearrangement joins TRAV29/DV5 to TRDJ3, with D tentatively TRDD3 (5 bases). The CDR3 loop spans 18 amino acids. Germline lookup yields CDR1 NSMFDY and CDR2 ISSIKDK. The CDR3 bases are TGTGCAGCCCCCGCGGGGTCGTCTTGCTCCTGGGACGCCCGACAGATGTTTTTC. Amino acid sequence: CAAPAGSSCSWDARQMFF.

This clone was seen a handful of times. The V gene is TRDV2, the J gene TRDJ1; 9 nucleotides line up with TRDD3. This CDR3 contains 18 residues. Trimming at V came to 1 base and at J to 0 bases, leaving 11 bases not matched to a gene. The V gene's germline CDR1 is GEAIGNYY and CDR2 EKD. The CDR3 spells CACDTPLGDGAHTDKLIF. The CDR3 DNA reads TGTGCCTGTGACACACCCCTGGGGGATGGGGCCCACACCGATAAACTCATCTTT.